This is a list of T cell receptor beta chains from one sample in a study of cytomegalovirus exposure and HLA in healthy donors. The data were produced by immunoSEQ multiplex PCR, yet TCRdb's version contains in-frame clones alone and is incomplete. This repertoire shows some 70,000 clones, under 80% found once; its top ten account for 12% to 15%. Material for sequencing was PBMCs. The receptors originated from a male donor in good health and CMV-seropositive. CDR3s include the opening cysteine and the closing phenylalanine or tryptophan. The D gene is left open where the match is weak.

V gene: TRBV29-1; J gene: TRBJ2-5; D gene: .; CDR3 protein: CSVSLRRLGGTQYF
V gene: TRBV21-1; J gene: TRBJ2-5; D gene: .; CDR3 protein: CASSKERGADQETQYF
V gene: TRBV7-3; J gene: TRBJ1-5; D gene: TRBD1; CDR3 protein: CASSFTGGDQPQHF
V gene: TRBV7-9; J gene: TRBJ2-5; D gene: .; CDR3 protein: CASSSDSGGGETQYF
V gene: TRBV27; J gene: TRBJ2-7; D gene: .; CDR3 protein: CASSPRSSSYEQYF
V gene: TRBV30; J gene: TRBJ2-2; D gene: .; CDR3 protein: CACNNQGGTGELFF
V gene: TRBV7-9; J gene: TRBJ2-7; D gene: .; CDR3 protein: CASSRDNYEQYF
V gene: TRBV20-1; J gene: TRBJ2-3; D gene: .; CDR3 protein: CSAGRGDTQYF
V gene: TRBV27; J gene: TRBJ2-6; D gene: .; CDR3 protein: CASSFRSGANVLTF
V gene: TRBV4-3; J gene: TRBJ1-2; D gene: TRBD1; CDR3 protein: CASSRGQGVGYTF
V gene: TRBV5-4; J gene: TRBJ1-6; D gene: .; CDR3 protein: CASSLARGNNSPLHF
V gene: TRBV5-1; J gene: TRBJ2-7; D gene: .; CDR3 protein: CASSVSPGTSSYEQYF
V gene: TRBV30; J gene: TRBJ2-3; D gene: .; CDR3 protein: CAWEGTPGMGPDTQYF
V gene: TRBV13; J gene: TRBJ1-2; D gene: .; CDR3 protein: CASSLRGANYGYTF
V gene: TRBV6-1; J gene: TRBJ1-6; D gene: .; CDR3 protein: CASSEAWATNSPLHF
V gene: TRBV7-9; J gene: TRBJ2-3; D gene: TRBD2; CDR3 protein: CASSFLAGGLGDTQYF
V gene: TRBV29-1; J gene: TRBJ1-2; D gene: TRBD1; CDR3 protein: CSAQQGENYGYTF
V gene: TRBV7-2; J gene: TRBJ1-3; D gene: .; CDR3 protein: CASSSTVFLSGNTIYF
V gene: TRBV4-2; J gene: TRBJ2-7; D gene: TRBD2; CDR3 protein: CASSQGIVAGGAEQYF
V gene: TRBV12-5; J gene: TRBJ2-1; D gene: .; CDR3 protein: CASGRHYNEQFF
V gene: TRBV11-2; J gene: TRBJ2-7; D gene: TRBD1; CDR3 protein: CASSFRTGGPYEQYF
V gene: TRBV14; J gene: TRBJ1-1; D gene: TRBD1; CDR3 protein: CASSKQGYDTEAFF
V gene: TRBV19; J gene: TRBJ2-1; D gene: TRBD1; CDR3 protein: CASRTGYRDRGIVEQFF
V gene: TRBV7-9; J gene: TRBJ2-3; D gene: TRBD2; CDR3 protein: CSSSFGTSGAKDTQYF
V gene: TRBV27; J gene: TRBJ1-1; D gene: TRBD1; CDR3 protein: CASRGETGVYTEAFF
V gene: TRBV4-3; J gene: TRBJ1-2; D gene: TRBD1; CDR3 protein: CASRKGATLPGHGYTF
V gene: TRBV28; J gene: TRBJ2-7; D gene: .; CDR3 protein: CASSSTGREQYF
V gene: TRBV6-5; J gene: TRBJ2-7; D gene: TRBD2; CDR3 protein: CASSYGSGVPREQYF
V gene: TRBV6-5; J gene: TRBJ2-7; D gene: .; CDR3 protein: CASSFSYEQYF
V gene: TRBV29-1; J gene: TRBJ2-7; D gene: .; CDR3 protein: CSVGGGYEQYF
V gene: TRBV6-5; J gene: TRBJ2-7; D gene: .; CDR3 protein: CASSYSTAPMRYF
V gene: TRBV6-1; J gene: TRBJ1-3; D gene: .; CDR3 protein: CASTATGSSGNTIYF
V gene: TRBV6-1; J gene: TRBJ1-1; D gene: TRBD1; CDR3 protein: CASSEWTGRATEAFF
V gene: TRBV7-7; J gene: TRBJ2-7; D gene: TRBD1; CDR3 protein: CASSLAQGPYEQYF
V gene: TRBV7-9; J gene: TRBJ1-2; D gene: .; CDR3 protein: CASSFGSGGYTF
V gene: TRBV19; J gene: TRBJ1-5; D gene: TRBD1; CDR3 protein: CASSGQVLSNQPQHF
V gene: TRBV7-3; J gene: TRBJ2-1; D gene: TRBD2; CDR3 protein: CASSLGGGAGEEQFF
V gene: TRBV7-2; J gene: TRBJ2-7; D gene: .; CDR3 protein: CASSFNTAGEQYF
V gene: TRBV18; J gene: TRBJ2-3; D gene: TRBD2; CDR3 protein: CASSPFFGIPSSGRGTDTQYF
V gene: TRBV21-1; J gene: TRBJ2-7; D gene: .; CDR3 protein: CASSKEDGEGVISYEQYF
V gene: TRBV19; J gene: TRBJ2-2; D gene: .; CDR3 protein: CASSLYTGELFF
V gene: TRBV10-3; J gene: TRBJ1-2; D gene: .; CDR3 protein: CAISVEEYYGYTF
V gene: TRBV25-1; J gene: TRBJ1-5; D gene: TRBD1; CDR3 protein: CASSGDTGGRNQPQHF
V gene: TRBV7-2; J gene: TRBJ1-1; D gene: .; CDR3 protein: CASSPNGNTEAFF
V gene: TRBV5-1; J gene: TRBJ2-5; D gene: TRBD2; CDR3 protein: CASSFGTSAVETQYF
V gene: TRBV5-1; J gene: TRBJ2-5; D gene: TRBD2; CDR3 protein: CASSRLAASGETQYF
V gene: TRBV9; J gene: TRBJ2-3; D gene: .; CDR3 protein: CASSVASGTDTQYF
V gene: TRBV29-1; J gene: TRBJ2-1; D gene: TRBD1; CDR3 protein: CSVEDIRDREFF
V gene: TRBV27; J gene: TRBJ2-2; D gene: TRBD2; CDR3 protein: CASSPTGRLAGAASTGELFF
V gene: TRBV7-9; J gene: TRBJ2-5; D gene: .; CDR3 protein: CASSNRETQYF
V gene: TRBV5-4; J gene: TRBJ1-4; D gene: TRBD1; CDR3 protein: CASSLQGAVEKLFF
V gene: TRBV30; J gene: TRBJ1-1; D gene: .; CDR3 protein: CAWSGLGGTSTEAFF
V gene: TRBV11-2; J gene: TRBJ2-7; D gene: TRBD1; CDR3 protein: CASSLGTGDFYEQYF
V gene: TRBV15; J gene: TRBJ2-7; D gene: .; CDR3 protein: CATSREMARGYEQYF
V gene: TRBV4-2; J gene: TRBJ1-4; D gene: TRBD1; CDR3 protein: CASSPSTGEELFF